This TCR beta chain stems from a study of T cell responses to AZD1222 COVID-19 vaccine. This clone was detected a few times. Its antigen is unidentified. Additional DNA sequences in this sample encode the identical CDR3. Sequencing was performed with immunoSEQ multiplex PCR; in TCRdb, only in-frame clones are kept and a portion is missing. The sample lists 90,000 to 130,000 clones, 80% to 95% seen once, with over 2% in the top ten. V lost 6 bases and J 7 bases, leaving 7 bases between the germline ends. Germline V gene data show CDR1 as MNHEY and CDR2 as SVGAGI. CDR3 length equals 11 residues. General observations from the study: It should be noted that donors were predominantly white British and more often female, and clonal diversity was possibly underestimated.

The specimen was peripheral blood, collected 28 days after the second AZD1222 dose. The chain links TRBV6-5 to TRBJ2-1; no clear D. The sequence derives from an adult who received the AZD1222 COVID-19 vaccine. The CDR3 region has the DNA TGTGCCAGCAGCCTCGAGAATGAGCAGTTCTTC. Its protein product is CASSLENEQFF.